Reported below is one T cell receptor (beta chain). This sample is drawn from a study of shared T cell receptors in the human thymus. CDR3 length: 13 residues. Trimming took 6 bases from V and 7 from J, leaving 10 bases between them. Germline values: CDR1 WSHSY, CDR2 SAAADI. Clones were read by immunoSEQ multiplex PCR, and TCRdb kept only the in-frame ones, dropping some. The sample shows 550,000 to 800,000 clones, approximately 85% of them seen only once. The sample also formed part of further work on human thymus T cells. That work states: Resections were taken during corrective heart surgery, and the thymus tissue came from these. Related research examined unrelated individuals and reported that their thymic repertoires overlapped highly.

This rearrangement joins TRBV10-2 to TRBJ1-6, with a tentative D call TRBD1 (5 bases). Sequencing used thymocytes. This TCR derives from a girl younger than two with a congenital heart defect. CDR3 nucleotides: TGCGCCAGCAGATATTACAGGAATTCACCCCTCCACTTT. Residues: CASRYYRNSPLHF.